The next 9 T cell receptor beta chains were all read from a single sample in a study of OX40 agonist ivuxolimab in advanced cancers. Measured with immunoSEQ multiplex PCR; TCRdb has only the in-frame clones, and not every one. The sample includes some 57,000 clones, 80% to 90% of them seen just once. Here the sequenced sample was CD4+ or CD8+ T cells sorted from blood, taken in a trial of the OX40 agonist ivuxolimab. Receptors were obtained from an adult with an advanced solid tumor such as melanoma, head and neck, liver or kidney cancer.

This clone was detected only a few times. J is TRBJ2-2 and V is TRBV5-6; D may match TRBD1 or TRBD2 (5 bases each). The CDR3 spans 14 residues. Trimming pared 3 bases from V and 1 base from J, leaving 7 bases between. Germline V gene sequence: CDR1 SGHDT, CDR2 YYEEEE. CDR3 coding DNA: TGTGCCAGCAGCTCGAGGGGGAACACCGGGGAGCTGTTTTTT. Protein: CASSSRGNTGELFF.

The chain couples TRBV9 to TRBJ1-1, with unresolved D. From germline, CDR1 is SGDLS and CDR2 YYNGEE. The V gene lost 5 bases and the J gene lost 2 bases, with 10 bases spanning the gap. CDR3 length equals 13 residues. The CDR3 sequence: CASSLTGNTEAFF. The CDR3 coding sequence is TGTGCCAGCAGTCTGACGGGTAACACTGAAGCTTTCTTT.

This chain joins TRBV6-1 and TRBJ2-7; D may correspond to TRBD1 or TRBD2 (5 bases each). The V gene lost 6 bases and the J gene lost 5 bases, with 20 bases spanning the gap. This CDR3 is 15 amino acids long. Per germline, CDR1 MNHNS and CDR2 SASEGT. CDR3 DNA: TGTGCCAGCAGAGGGCTGGGACCTAGTCCCAACGAGCAGTACTTC. Translated: CASRGLGPSPNEQYF.

V gene TRBV18 combines with J gene TRBJ1-2; 7 bases align to TRBD1. CDR1 and CDR2 (germline): KGHSH, LQKENI. After removal of 1 base from V and 2 bases from J, the junction contained 7 bases not matched to a gene. This CDR3 is 16 amino acids long. The DNA for the CDR3 is TGTGCCAGCTCACCACTAGAAGTGACAGGGAACTATGGCTACACCTTC. As protein: CASSPLEVTGNYGYTF.

V gene TRBV20-1 combines with J gene TRBJ1-2; D not certain. The germline V gene has CDR1 DFQATT and CDR2 SNEGSKA (reference sequence). The V gene lost 6 bases and the J gene lost 2 bases, with 7 bases spanning the gap. The CDR3 extends over 11 amino acids. CDR3 bases: TGCAGTGCCATGATAAACTATGGCTACACCTTC. Amino acid sequence: CSAMINYGYTF.

V usage is TRBV7-9 and J usage is TRBJ1-5; perhaps TRBD1 as D (5 bases). CDR3 length equals 12 residues. Trimming took off 6 bases at V and 3 bases at J, with 6 bases between the two ends. Per the germline V gene, CDR1 is SEHNR and CDR2 is FQNEAQ (reference sequence). This chain's CDR3 is CASRDNNQPQHF. In DNA form, the CDR3 reads TGTGCCAGCAGGGACAACAATCAGCCCCAGCATTTT.

V usage is TRBV4-1 and J usage is TRBJ2-2, with D possibly being TRBD1 (5 bases). Germline V CDR1 and CDR2: MGHRA, YSYEKL. This CDR3 contains 16 residues. Deletions cut 2 bases from V and 13 bases from J, with 23 bases between. The CDR3 loop is CASSQNDRRPPTRLFF. CDR3 DNA sequence: TGCGCCAGCAGCCAAAACGACAGACGCCCGCCGACTCGGCTGTTTTTT.

The gene calls are TRBV18 and TRBJ2-3, with D unresolved. This CDR3 comprises 11 residues. Trimming pared 3 bases from V and 4 bases from J, leaving 2 bases between. Germline V gene data show CDR1 as KGHSH and CDR2 as LQKENI. The CDR3 here is CASSPSDTQYF. The CDR3 region has the DNA TGTGCCAGCTCACCCTCAGATACGCAGTATTTT.

The CDR3 sequence: CASSLRALTDEQFF. In nucleotides, the CDR3 is TGTGCCAGCAGTCTCAGGGCCCTTACCGATGAGCAGTTCTTC. This sequence joins TRBV6-1 and TRBJ2-1; the D gene is possibly TRBD1 (5 bases). There are 14 residues in the CDR3. V gave up 5 bases and J gave up 8 bases, with 16 bases separating them. Germline CDR1 is MNHNS and CDR2 is SASEGT.